Listed here is a single TCR beta chain. There are 13 residues in the CDR3. Between the trimmed V and J ends, which lost 10 bases and 2 bases, there was a span of 13 bases. Germline CDR1 reads ENHRY; CDR2 reads SYGVKD. The data belong to a study of blood T cell repertoires in COVID-19. This table comes from immunoSEQ multiplex PCR, and its TCRdb copy is limited to in-frame clones, with some not included. Of approximately 53,000 clones in the sample, approximately 88% were seen once. The rearrangement links TRBV10-3 to TRBJ2-3; no clear D gene. This receptor was identified in a human donor in a cohort sampled during active COVID-19. The material sequenced was peripheral blood. The CDR3 sequence is CATSLRFTDTQYF. CDR3 sequence (DNA): TGTGCCACCTCTCTACGGTTCACAGATACGCAGTATTTT.